The 23 T cell receptor beta chains below all came from one sample that was sequenced in a study of T cell changes during pregnancy in multiple sclerosis. Profiled with immunoSEQ multiplex PCR; TCRdb holds only in-frame clones, not every one. The table shows 60,000 to 75,000 clones, with approximately 90% occurring only once. The material sequenced was peripheral blood, taken in the third trimester of pregnancy. The receptors originated from a female donor with multiple sclerosis, enrolled in a pregnancy study.

The rearrangement joins TRBV7-2 to TRBJ2-3; D may be TRBD2 (6 bases). Germline assignment: CDR1 SGHTA and CDR2 FQGNSA. This CDR3 contains 14 residues. Between the trimmed V and J ends, which lost 2 bases and 6 bases, there was a span of 12 bases. CDR3 in amino acids: CASSLFIGGDTQYF. CDR3 nucleotide sequence: TGTGCCAGCAGCTTATTTATCGGAGGGGATACGCAGTATTTT.

This clone has a single count. This chain joins TRBV9 and TRBJ1-2; 9 bases fit TRBD1. Germline trimming cut 0 bases from V and 7 bases from J; bases unmatched to any gene: 10. Per germline, CDR1 SGDLS and CDR2 YYNGEE. This CDR3 region has 16 residues. The CDR3 spells CASSVGPPTGGSGYTF. The CDR3 bases are TGTGCCAGCAGCGTAGGTCCCCCGACAGGGGGTTCTGGCTACACCTTC.

The genes are TRBV5-1 and TRBJ2-2; 7 positions agree with TRBD1. This CDR3 contains 17 residues. Trimming took 4 bases from V and 2 from J; bases not matched to a gene: 11. Germline V CDR1 and CDR2: SGHRS, YFSETQ. This CDR3 reads CASSLRQGRTNTGELFF. The CDR3, as DNA: TGCGCCAGCAGCCTGCGACAGGGTCGGACTAACACCGGGGAGCTGTTTTTT.

V usage is TRBV23-1 and J usage is TRBJ1-2; D not resolved. TRBV23-1 has ORF status, its function being uncertain. Trimming cost V 0 bases and J 2 bases, with 7 bases left between them. This CDR3 contains 14 residues. CDR3 amino acids: CASSQSKRNYGYTF. In nucleotides, the CDR3 is TGCGCCAGCAGTCAATCGAAGCGGAACTATGGCTACACCTTC.

The chain links TRBV7-2 to TRBJ2-1, with TRBD1 matching 12 bases. CDR3 length equals 15 residues. V trimming: 5 bases; J trimming: 9 bases; junction bases outside the gene matches: 8. Looked up from germline, CDR1 is SGHTA and CDR2 is FQGNSA. The CDR3 loop reads CASSPTGTGGTEQFF. For the CDR3, the DNA is TGTGCCAGCAGCCCTACCGGGACAGGGGGCACTGAGCAGTTCTTC.

The genes are TRBV7-3 and TRBJ1-1; D perhaps matches TRBD1 (6 bases). In germline, CDR1 is SGHTA, CDR2 FQGTGA. This CDR3 is built from 14 residues. Trimming took 6 bases from V and 0 from J, leaving 11 bases between them. CDR3 DNA sequence: TGTGCCAGCAGTGAACAGGGCGTGAACACTGAAGCTTTCTTT. Translation: CASSEQGVNTEAFF.

The J gene is TRBJ2-2, the V gene TRBV27, with a weak D call TRBD2 (7 bases). The CDR3 is 17 residues long. CDR1 and CDR2 from the germline V gene are MNHEY and SMNVEV (reference sequence). Trimming stripped 6 bases from V and 3 bases from J, with 20 bases between. The DNA of the CDR3 is TGTGCCAGCAGACCCCGAGGGGGAGGGGATTACACCGGGGAGCTGTTTTTT. Its protein product is CASRPRGGGDYTGELFF.

This clone occurred many times. This sequence joins TRBV7-2 and TRBJ1-2, with TRBD1 identical over 10 bases. The CDR3 has 16 amino acids. Germline V gene data show CDR1 as SGHTA and CDR2 as FQGNSA. V lost 1 base and J lost 1; bases outside the gene matches: 3. CDR3 nucleotides: TGTGCCAGCAGCTTAGTAGGGACAGGGGATAACTATGGCTACACCTTC. Translated, it gives CASSLVGTGDNYGYTF.

The chain combines TRBV2 with TRBJ2-1; no firm D call. The CDR3 has 10 residues. V was shortened by 6 bases and J by 8 bases, with 5 bases between the two germline ends. The germline V gene has CDR1 SNHLY and CDR2 FYNNEI. The DNA of the CDR3 is TGTGCCAGCAGGGCCGATGAGCAGTTCTTC. Translated: CASRADEQFF.

V gene TRBV7-9 combines with J gene TRBJ1-4; maybe TRBD1 (6 bases). Trimming left V 9 bases short and J 2 bases short, with 16 bases between. CDR1 and CDR2 from the germline V gene are SEHNR and FQNEAQ (reference sequence). The CDR3 totals 15 residues. CDR3 coding DNA: TGTGCCAGTCGACAGGAGTGGCCCACTAATGAAAAACTGTTTTTT. Its protein product is CASRQEWPTNEKLFF.

This chain connects TRBV9 to TRBJ1-6; D unclear. V was shortened by 0 bases and J by 10 bases, with 8 bases between the two germline ends. Germline V lookup: CDR1 SGDLS, CDR2 YYNGEE. The CDR3 extends over 13 amino acids. The CDR3 DNA reads as TGTGCCAGCAGCGTAGGGGAGAGATCACCCCTCCACTTT. Translated: CASSVGERSPLHF.

This chain uses TRBV6-4 with TRBJ1-2, with 10 bases identical to TRBD1. V was clipped by 2 bases and J by 8 bases; unmatched bases: 8. CDR3 length: 15 amino acids. Per germline, CDR1 MRHNA and CDR2 SNTAGT. The CDR3 loop reads CASSDTPGQGNGYTF. The CDR3 coding sequence is TGTGCCAGCAGTGACACACCGGGACAGGGGAACGGCTACACCTTC.

The chain carries TRBV28 and TRBJ1-1; D might be TRBD1 (5 bases). The CDR3 covers 12 residues. CDR1 is MDHEN and CDR2 is SYDVKM in the germline V gene. Trimming left V 6 bases short and J 11 bases short, with 16 bases between. The CDR3 DNA reads TGTGCCAGCAGCCGGGGGGGACGCGAGGCTTTCTTT. Its translation is CASSRGGREAFF.

The rearrangement joins TRBV9 to TRBJ2-1; 7 bases are shared with TRBD2. The CDR3 covers 16 residues. Trimming removed 0 bases from V and 4 bases from J; junction bases left unmatched: 7. Germline V lookup: CDR1 SGDLS, CDR2 YYNGEE. The CDR3 sequence is CASSVGTAGRYNEQFF. The CDR3 nucleotides are TGTGCCAGCAGCGTAGGAACAGCGGGGCGATACAATGAGCAGTTCTTC.

V gene TRBV6-6 combines with J gene TRBJ1-5; 11 bases align to TRBD1. Germline values: CDR1 MNHNY, CDR2 SVGAGI (reference sequence). Trimming at V came to 6 bases and at J to 5 bases, leaving 3 bases not matched to a gene. The CDR3 covers 14 residues. CDR3 residues: CASSGQGAHQPQHF. Here the CDR3 DNA reads TGTGCCAGCAGCGGACAGGGGGCACATCAGCCCCAGCATTTT.

The CDR3 DNA follows: TGCGCCAGCAGCCTTACCCGACAGGCGATAAATCAGCCCCAGCATTTT. Its translation is CASSLTRQAINQPQHF. The chain recombines TRBV4-1 with TRBJ1-5, with D possibly matching TRBD1 (6 bases). The V end lost 4 bases, the J end lost 4 bases, and 17 bases lay between the germline ends. Germline CDR1 and CDR2: MGHRA and YSYEKL. The CDR3 is 16 amino acids.

The J gene is TRBJ1-3, the V gene TRBV4-1; D not certain. CDR3 size: 16 residues. Trimming took off 0 bases at V and 0 bases at J, with 9 bases between the two ends. Looked up from germline, CDR1 is MGHRA and CDR2 is YSYEKL. The CDR3 DNA follows: TGCGCCAGCAGCCAAGAGAACCGCTACTCTGGAAACACCATATATTTT. The encoded protein is CASSQENRYSGNTIYF.

CDR3 sequence (DNA): TGTGCCAGCAGCACCTCAATCCAGAGGACTGAAGCTTTCTTT. Encoded protein: CASSTSIQRTEAFF. This sequence joins TRBV9 and TRBJ1-1, with D uncertain. The germline CDR1 and CDR2 sequences are SGDLS and YYNGEE. The CDR3 is 14 residues long. V was shortened by 4 bases and J by 5 bases, with 15 bases between the two germline ends.

The chain is built from TRBV19 and TRBJ1-5, with no clear D. The CDR3 totals 15 residues. The germline V gene encodes CDR1 LNHDA and CDR2 SQIVND (reference sequence). V lost 2 bases to trimming and J lost 5 bases, with 13 bases between them. The CDR3 region is CASSINPPLYQPQHF. The CDR3, as DNA: TGTGCCAGTAGTATAAATCCCCCGTTGTATCAGCCCCAGCATTTT.

The chain combines TRBV7-9 with TRBJ2-7; tentatively, D is TRBD1 (6 bases). This CDR3 region has 12 residues. CDR1 is SEHNR, CDR2 FQNEAQ, per germline (reference sequence). The germline V and J ends were trimmed by 4 bases and 7 bases, with 11 bases remaining between them. The CDR3 coding sequence is TGTGCCAGCAGCTCCTACAGGGAGGAGCAGTACTTC. Protein product: CASSSYREEQYF.

This chain uses TRBV5-4 with TRBJ2-7, with 7 bases aligning to TRBD1. V shed 3 bases, J shed 0 bases, and the junction held 6 bases outside the gene matches. The CDR3 is made up of 15 amino acids. Germline CDR1 reads SGHNT; CDR2 reads YYREEE (reference sequence). CDR3 bases: TGTGCCAGCAGCTCCTCCGGGACAGCCTCCTACGAGCAGTACTTC. It codes for CASSSSGTASYEQYF.

This chain uses TRBV5-1 with TRBJ2-7, with 8 bases aligning to TRBD2. CDR3 length: 14 residues. V dropped 0 bases and J dropped 1; count of bases not matched to a gene: 0. Germline assignment: CDR1 SGHRS and CDR2 YFSETQ. CDR3 in DNA: TGCGCCAGCAGCTTGGTAGCGGGGTCCTACGAGCAGTACTTC. Translating it yields CASSLVAGSYEQYF.

This sequence joins TRBV7-6 and TRBJ2-2; perhaps TRBD1 as D (5 bases). This CDR3 spans 15 amino acids. V shed 3 bases and J shed 2 bases, with 10 bases lying between them. Per the germline V gene, CDR1 is SGHVS and CDR2 is FNYEAQ. The CDR3 DNA sequence: TGTGCCAGCAGCTTTGCCAGGGCCAACACCGGGGAGCTGTTTTTT. Translation: CASSFARANTGELFF.